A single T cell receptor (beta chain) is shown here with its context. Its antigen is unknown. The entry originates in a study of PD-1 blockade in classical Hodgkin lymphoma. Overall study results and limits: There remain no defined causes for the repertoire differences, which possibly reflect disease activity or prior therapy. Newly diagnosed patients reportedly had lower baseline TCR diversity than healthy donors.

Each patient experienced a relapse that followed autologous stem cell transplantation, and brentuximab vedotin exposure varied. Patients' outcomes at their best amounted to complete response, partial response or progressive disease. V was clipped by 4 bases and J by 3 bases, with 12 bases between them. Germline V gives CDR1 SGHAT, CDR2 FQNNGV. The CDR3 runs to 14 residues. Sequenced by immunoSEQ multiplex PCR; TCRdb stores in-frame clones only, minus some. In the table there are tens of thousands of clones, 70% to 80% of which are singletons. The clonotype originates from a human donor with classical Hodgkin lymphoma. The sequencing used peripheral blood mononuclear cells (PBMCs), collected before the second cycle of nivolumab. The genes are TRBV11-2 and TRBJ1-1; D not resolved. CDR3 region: CASSSSDGDTEAFF. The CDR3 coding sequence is TGTGCCAGCAGCTCCTCGGACGGGGACACTGAAGCTTTCTTT. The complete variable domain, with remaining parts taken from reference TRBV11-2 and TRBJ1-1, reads EAGVAQSPRYKIIEKRQSVAFWCNPISGHATLYWYQQILGQGPKLLIQFQNNGVVDDSQLPKDRFSAERLKGVDSTLKIQPAKLEDSAVYLCASSSSDGDTEAFFGQGTRLTVV.